The TCR beta chain described here comes from a study of control samples from healthy donors and cancer patients. Here immunoSEQ multiplex PCR was the method, and the copy in TCRdb shows in-frame clones only, minus some. The sample has about 130,000 clones, more than 70% seen once. This CDR3 spans 14 amino acids. V was shortened by 2 bases and J by 5 bases, with 12 bases between the two germline ends. Germline V gives CDR1 SGHTA, CDR2 FQGTGA. The TCR originated in a man aged 50-59 years in good health. Source material: blood. The V and J genes are TRBV7-3 and TRBJ1-2; D is perhaps TRBD1 (6 bases). Here the CDR3 reads CASSLSRTEYGYTF. The CDR3 nucleotides are TGTGCCAGCAGCTTATCGCGGACAGAATATGGCTACACCTTC.